This T cell receptor (beta chain) was sequenced during a study of cytomegalovirus exposure and HLA in healthy donors. PCR employed 60 Vbeta and 13 Jbeta primers. Here immunoSEQ multiplex PCR was the method, and the copy in TCRdb shows in-frame clones only, minus some. The sample has about 260,000 clones; around 66% are singletons. This clone appeared once. The source is a female donor in good health and CMV-seronegative. Sequences were obtained from PBMCs.

The CDR3 DNA reads TGCGCCAGCAGCTTGGGAGCTGACAGGGGGCTTTTGAACACTGAAGCTTTCTTT. The encoded protein is CASSLGADRGLLNTEAFF. J is TRBJ1-1 and V is TRBV5-1, with 10 bases identical to TRBD1. Germline-derived CDR1 and CDR2 are SGHRS and YFSETQ. CDR3 length: 18 amino acids. The V segment lost 0 bases and the J segment 0 bases; nucleotides outside the gene matches: 8.